This entry describes one T cell receptor (beta chain). This clone's antigen is unknown. Per-nucleotide qualities are absent, and no much larger clonotype sits a single base away. The CDR3 contains 14 residues, cysteine and phenylalanine counted. Only CDR3 DNA is held: 42 bases, read in frame from base 1. CDR1 and CDR2 were assigned from the germline V gene (reference sequence) as DFQATT and SNEGSKA. Deletion took 0 bases off V and 5 bases off J, with a span of 11 bases between the germline ends. No treatment had been received by any patient before thyroid surgery. The study retrospectively analysed patient clinical samples collected from about 2012 to 2019 using T-cell receptor beta sequencing. The data belong to a study of metastatic and nonmetastatic thyroid tumors (dated by TCRdb to the early 2020s). For the study in its entirety: Repertoires were compared across peripheral blood and tumor or nodule tissue samples from malignant and benign thyroid patients.

Points the paper makes about the study in general: In both blood and tumor samples, malignant tumors were reported to have significantly higher TCR beta diversity than benign nodules.

Library construction relied on PCR. The sample was run on an Illumina HiSeq 4000. The TCR beta-chain CDR3 region of each patient was profiled by high-throughput sequencing. The study's processing was this. Drawing on CDR3 differences between clinicopathological groups, the researchers built a classifier meant to tell apart patients with distant-metastatic papillary thyroid cancer. Repertoire diversity was assessed with the Shannon index, and tumor-blood repertoire similarity with the Morisita-Horn index. The public sequencing data were trimmed at Q25 with fastp and processed into clonotypes with MiXCR by TCRdb, which kept only in-frame beta chains. The V and J calls were determined by TCRdb, not by the authors. For this sample there are some 17,000 clones; roughly a quarter appear just once. The ten largest clones take up approximately 12% of the sample.

The V and J genes are TRBV20-1 and TRBJ1-5; the D region possibly corresponds to TRBD1 (6 bases align). Source material: adjacent normal tissue. This receptor was taken from a female donor with papillary thyroid cancer or a benign thyroid nodule (not recorded which). Some clones in this sample may be carry-over from other donors' samples. The CDR3 protein sequence reads: CSARDGAGDQPQHF. The DNA is as follows: TGCAGTGCTAGAGATGGGGCAGGGGATCAGCCCCAGCATTTT.